These 21 T cell receptor beta chains were sequenced from one sample in a study of regulatory T cells in long-lasting Graves disease. Both iRepertoire HTBI primers and Arm-PCR of CDR3 regions were used to build the TCR beta libraries. From the multiplex PCR reads, TCRdb called clonotypes with MiXCR, one entry per CDR3 protein. The table has about 220,000 distinct CDR3 sequences, around a fifth seen once. As to time point: newly diagnosed GD, antithyroid drugs for less than 3 months. RNA isolated from PBMCs was used to make the TCR library. Separately, the same data were catalogued under a study of T cells in Graves' hyperthyroidism and ophthalmopathy.

The sample here was peripheral blood mononuclear cells (PBMCs), taken at new diagnosis, from a patient treated with antithyroid drugs. These receptor sequences come from a woman in her 30s with Graves disease.

Many counts were recorded for this clonotype. The CDR3 sequence: CASSVGSGDTQYF. The CDR3 nucleotides are TGCGCCAGCAGCGTGGGTTCCGGGGATACGCAGTATTTT. This rearrangement joins TRBV5-1 to TRBJ2-3; D is unclear. Trimming removed 4 bases from V and 6 bases from J, with 12 bases in between. The germline gives CDR1 SGHRS, CDR2 YFSETQ. The length of the CDR3 is 13 residues.

This clonotype occurred many times. V usage is TRBV7-2 and J usage is TRBJ2-1, with TRBD2 matching 7 bases. Germline CDR1 is SGHTA and CDR2 is FQGNSA. V lost 1 base to trimming and J lost 7 bases; unmatched junction nucleotides: 7. The CDR3 has 15 amino acids. CDR3 loop: CASSLVGDYRNEQFF. In DNA, the CDR3 is TGTGCCAGCAGCTTAGTAGGGGACTACAGGAATGAGCAGTTCTTC. The variable domain in full, completed from reference TRBV7-2 and TRBJ2-1, reads GAGVSQSPSNKVTEKGKDVELRCDPISGHTALYWYRQSLGQGLEFLIYFQGNSAPDKSGLPSDRFSAERTGGSVSTLTIQRTQQEDSAVYLCASSLVGDYRNEQFFGPGTRLTVL.

This clonotype has ten or more counts. The V call is TRBV28, the J call TRBJ2-1, with D uncertain. The CDR3 spans 10 residues. V lost 6 bases and J lost 8, with 5 bases in between. The germline gives CDR1 MDHEN, CDR2 SYDVKM. The CDR3 DNA sequence: TGTGCCAGCAGGCGGTATGAGCAGTTCTTC. Protein: CASRRYEQFF.

The table lists this clonotype with many counts. V is TRBV20-1 and J is TRBJ2-7; D unresolved. Trimming took off 1 base at V and 5 bases at J, with 12 bases between the two ends. There are 13 residues in the CDR3. The germline CDR1 and CDR2 sequences are DFQATT and SNEGSKA (reference sequence). The CDR3 bases are TGCAGTGCTAGAGCCCTAGGGTACAACGAGCAGTACTTC. Translated, it gives CSARALGYNEQYF.

This clonotype appeared many times. The chain joins TRBV28 to TRBJ2-7; D possibly corresponds to TRBD1 (5 bases). This CDR3 has 15 residues. The V end lost 3 bases, the J end lost 0 bases, and 12 bases lay between the germline ends. Germline V gene sequence: CDR1 MDHEN, CDR2 SYDVKM. CDR3 region: CASSFGAYSSYEQYF. The CDR3 coding sequence is TGTGCCAGCAGTTTTGGGGCTTATAGCTCCTACGAGCAGTACTTC.

This clonotype was seen at least ten times. V usage is TRBV28 and J usage is TRBJ1-2, with 9 nucleotides matching TRBD1. Germline V gene data show CDR1 as MDHEN and CDR2 as SYDVKM. The CDR3 spans 14 residues. With V trimmed by 6 bases and J by 4 bases, 6 bases remained unmatched. CDR3 in DNA: TGTGCCAGCAGGTGGACAGGGGATGGCTATGGCTACACCTTC. Its translation is CASRWTGDGYGYTF.

The sample holds many counts of this clonotype. The chain is built from TRBV7-9 and TRBJ2-1, with D tentatively TRBD1 (6 bases). This CDR3 region has 16 residues. With 3 bases removed from V and 5 bases from J, the gap between germline ends came to 17 bases. CDR1 is SEHNR, CDR2 FQNEAQ, per germline (reference sequence). The CDR3 region is CASSFESGTKNNEQFF. For the CDR3, the DNA is TGTGCCAGCAGCTTCGAGTCCGGGACAAAAAACAATGAGCAGTTCTTC.

The sample holds many counts of this clonotype. J is TRBJ1-4 and V is TRBV2, with D hard to call. The germline V and J ends were trimmed by 4 bases and 8 bases, with 26 bases remaining between them. This CDR3 is built from 18 residues. Germline V gene data show CDR1 as SNHLY and CDR2 as FYNNEI. The CDR3 coding sequence is TGTGCCAGCAGTGGAAGGCGGCAAGCGGTGGGTGTAGGCGAAAAACTGTTTTTT. Amino acid sequence: CASSGRRQAVGVGEKLFF.

This clonotype was counted many times. This chain uses TRBV6-5 with TRBJ1-1; D might be TRBD1 (5 bases). Trimming stripped 2 bases from V and 5 bases from J, with 12 bases between. Germline V gene sequence: CDR1 MNHEY, CDR2 SVGAGI. This CDR3 has 14 residues. As DNA, the CDR3 is TGTGCCAGCAGTTACAGCGGGGGTGGGACTGAAGCTTTCTTT. As protein: CASSYSGGGTEAFF.

This clonotype has more than one count but fewer than ten. This chain links TRBV5-4 with TRBJ2-6; D not resolved. The CDR3 has 12 amino acids. Germline V CDR1 and CDR2: SGHNT, YYREEE (reference sequence). V lost 1 base and J lost 11, with 7 bases in between. DNA of the CDR3: TGTGCCAGCAGCTTGTGGGGATACGTCCTGACTTTC. This codes for CASSLWGYVLTF.

This clonotype came up many times. V is TRBV20-1 and J is TRBJ2-2, with 11 bases identical to TRBD2. Germline values: CDR1 DFQATT, CDR2 SNEGSKA (reference sequence). After removal of 3 bases from V and 2 bases from J, the junction contained 5 bases not matched to a gene. The CDR3 length is 16 residues. The CDR3 DNA sequence: TGCAGTGCTAGGGGGACTAGCGGAGCTAACACCGGGGAGCTGTTTTTT. Protein: CSARGTSGANTGELFF.

The chain couples TRBV6-1 to TRBJ2-3; 10 bases align to TRBD2. Germline assignment: CDR1 MNHNS and CDR2 SASEGT. J was trimmed by 1 base and V by 7 bases; bases with no gene match: 11. The CDR3 covers 17 residues. CDR3 protein: CASNPNTGTSGTDTQYF. The CDR3 DNA reads TGTGCCAGCAACCCCAATACCGGGACTAGCGGCACAGATACGCAGTATTTT.

On this clonotype itself: This is likely an artifact of a read error, given a far larger clone one base away. This chain connects TRBV6-2 or TRBV6-3 to TRBJ2-1, with 7 positions matching TRBD2. CDR1 is MNHEY and CDR2 is SVGEGT in the germline V gene. This CDR3 has 16 residues. The DNA for the CDR3 is TGTGCCAGCAGGGCACTAGCGCTTAGCTCCTACAGTGAGCAGTTCTTC. Its translation is CASRALALSSYSEQFF.

This chain connects TRBV4-1 to TRBJ1-3; D is possibly TRBD1 (5 bases). The CDR3 spans 16 residues. V was trimmed by 2 bases and J by 4 bases, leaving 15 bases between them. Looked up from germline, CDR1 is MGHRA and CDR2 is YSYEKL. CDR3 bases: TGCGCCAGCAGCCAACCGACCACCCGGGGCGGAAACACCATATATTTT. Protein product: CASSQPTTRGGNTIYF.

This clonotype has more than one count but fewer than ten. The chain uses TRBV12-5 and TRBJ2-3, with D possibly matching TRBD1 (6 bases). The CDR3 runs 16 residues. Germline V gene sequence: CDR1 LGHNT, CDR2 FRNRAP. Trimming shortened V by 1 base and J by 0 bases, and 11 bases separated the two germline ends. The CDR3 protein is CASGLGQVSSTDTQYF. In DNA form, the CDR3 reads TGTGCTAGTGGTTTGGGACAGGTCTCTAGCACAGATACGCAGTATTTT.

This clonotype was counted at least ten times. CDR3 region: CASSADRGTYEQYF. The DNA for the CDR3 is TGTGCCAGTAGTGCGGACAGGGGAACCTACGAGCAGTACTTC. The genes are TRBV19 and TRBJ2-7; 9 bases are a match to TRBD1. Germline V gene lookup returns CDR1 LNHDA and CDR2 SQIVND (reference sequence). J lost 2 bases, V lost 5 bases, and 4 bases had no gene match. The CDR3 has 14 residues.

This clonotype has a count of ten or more. The rearrangement uses TRBV27 and TRBJ1-4; 8 positions match TRBD1. This CDR3 spans 15 amino acids. In germline, CDR1 is MNHEY, CDR2 SMNVEV (reference sequence). V shed 4 bases, J shed 8 bases, and the junction held 9 bases outside the gene matches. CDR3 sequence: CASSWSGTGKEKLFF. DNA of the CDR3: TGTGCCAGCAGTTGGTCCGGGACAGGTAAAGAAAAACTGTTTTTT.

This clonotype was found many times. The chain combines TRBV6-1 with TRBJ2-2; no reliable D call. Trimming removed 5 bases at V and 1 base at J, with 8 bases between. The CDR3 covers 14 residues. Germline CDR1 reads MNHNS; CDR2 reads SASEGT. For the CDR3, the DNA is TGTGCCAGCAGTCCGGTCGGGAACACCGGGGAGCTGTTTTTT. This encodes CASSPVGNTGELFF.

A remark on this clonotype: This probably arose from a read error, given a far larger clone one base away. The V call is TRBV2, the J call TRBJ2-1; D is possibly TRBD1 (6 bases). Germline values: CDR1 SNHLY, CDR2 FYNNEI. The ends were cut back, 4 bases at V and 10 bases at J, with 29 bases in the middle. The CDR3 has 18 residues. The CDR3 DNA reads TGTGCCAGCAGTGCCCTCGGGGCCCCAGAGGGGGACACCTACGAGCAGTTCTTC. Its translation: CASSALGAPEGDTYEQFF.

At least ten counts were recorded for this clonotype. The V call is TRBV19, the J call TRBJ1-1; D is unresolved. Germline assignment: CDR1 LNHDA and CDR2 SQIVND (reference sequence). This CDR3 is 14 amino acids long. Trimming took off 1 base at V and 4 bases at J, with 10 bases between the two ends. The chain's CDR3 is CASSIVPGITEAFF. CDR3 nucleotides: TGTGCCAGTAGTATAGTCCCGGGAATCACTGAAGCTTTCTTT. Combining the CDR3 with reference TRBV19 and TRBJ1-1 gives the whole variable domain DGGITQSPKYLFRKEGQNVTLSCEQNLNHDAMYWYRQDPGQGLRLIYYSQIVNDFQKGDIAEGYSVSREKKESFPLTVTSAQKNPTAFYLCASSIVPGITEAFFGQGTRLTVV.

This clonotype was counted many times. The genes are TRBV12-3 or TRBV12-4 and TRBJ1-5; 8 positions match TRBD1. CDR3 size: 16 residues. V lost 5 bases, J lost 2 bases, and 8 bases stayed unmatched. The CDR3 sequence is CASSPQTGVGNQPQHF. The CDR3 nucleotides read TGTGCCAGCAGTCCCCAGACAGGGGTGGGCAATCAGCCCCAGCATTTT.